A single sample gave rise to the 13 T cell receptor beta chains below, sequenced in a study of T cell changes during pregnancy in multiple sclerosis. The protocol was immunoSEQ multiplex PCR, while the TCRdb copy is restricted to in-frame clones and leaves out a portion. This table has 90,000 or so clones, nearly 95% appearing once. Sequenced here: peripheral blood, sampled after pregnancy. All receptors derive from a female donor in good health, enrolled as a control in a pregnancy study.

The chain carries TRBV28 and TRBJ2-3; 16 bases map to TRBD2. The CDR3 totals 15 residues. CDR1 MDHEN and CDR2 SYDVKM come from the germline V gene. Losses at the gene ends were 3 bases for V and 14 bases for J; bases not matched to a gene: 8. The CDR3 reads CASSLGLAGGGPWYF. The CDR3 DNA reads as TGTGCCAGCAGTTTGGGACTAGCGGGAGGGGGCCCTTGGTATTTT.

The chain has TRBV5-1 and TRBJ2-1; 7 bases agree with TRBD2. Unmatched junction bases numbered 7, after V lost 6 bases and J lost 7 bases. Germline values: CDR1 SGHRS, CDR2 YFSETQ. The CDR3 contains 13 residues. CDR3 sequence reads: CASKRDRGNEQFF. In nucleotides, the CDR3 is TGCGCCAGCAAGCGGGACCGAGGGAATGAGCAGTTCTTC.

This rearrangement joins TRBV6-6 to TRBJ1-2, with D uncertain. The CDR3 has 14 residues. V was shortened by 6 bases and J by 2 bases, with 13 bases between the two germline ends. The germline V gene encodes CDR1 MNHNY and CDR2 SVGAGI (reference sequence). The CDR3 region is CASSLDSTNYGYTF. The DNA of the CDR3 is TGTGCCAGCAGCCTAGATAGCACCAACTATGGCTACACCTTC.

This clone came up once. The rearrangement uses TRBV6-1 and TRBJ1-5, with 7 bases fitting TRBD1. From germline, CDR1 is MNHNS and CDR2 SASEGT. The junction had 1 base not matched to a gene; V was cut back by 4 bases and J by 4 bases. The CDR3 sequence is 13 residues long. The CDR3 DNA sequence: TGTGCCAGCAGTGGGGGACAGAATCAGCCCCAGCATTTT. As protein: CASSGGQNQPQHF.

This clone was seen a handful of times. This chain joins TRBV20-1 and TRBJ1-1; D is ambiguous. This CDR3 contains 11 residues. In germline, CDR1 is DFQATT, CDR2 SNEGSKA (reference sequence). With 6 bases removed from V and 1 base from J, the gap between germline ends came to 6 bases. CDR3 region: CSAIQNTEAFF. In DNA form, the CDR3 reads TGCAGTGCAATACAGAACACTGAAGCTTTCTTT.

The chain is built from TRBV14 and TRBJ1-1, with 8 bases that match TRBD1. Trimming cost V 2 bases and J 3 bases; bases outside gene matches: 14. CDR1 is SGHDN and CDR2 is FVKESK in the germline V gene. The CDR3 sequence is 18 residues long. CDR3 sequence: CASSQPDRVQRGDTEAFF. DNA for the CDR3: TGTGCCAGCAGCCAACCGGACAGGGTCCAAAGAGGGGACACTGAAGCTTTCTTT. Based on the CDR3 plus reference TRBV14 and TRBJ1-1, the full variable domain is EAGVTQFPSHSVIEKGQTVTLRCDPISGHDNLYWYRRVMGKEIKFLLHFVKESKQDESGMPNNRFLAERTGGTYSTLKVQPAELEDSGVYFCASSQPDRVQRGDTEAFFGQGTRLTVV.

This clone occurred once. The genes are TRBV21-1 and TRBJ2-2; the table's TRBD2 call for D was not verified on the DNA. TRBV21-1 is a documented pseudogene. The CDR3 covers 15 residues. This CDR3 is CASNLAGGPTGELFF. In DNA, the CDR3 is TGTGCCAGCAACCTAGCGGGAGGGCCAACCGGGGAGCTGTTTTTT.

The V call is TRBV5-4, the J call TRBJ2-4, with D possibly matching TRBD2 (5 bases). Deletions cut 5 bases from V and 5 bases from J, with 17 bases between. The germline CDR1 and CDR2 sequences are SGHNT and YYREEE (reference sequence). This CDR3 region has 15 residues. The CDR3 spells CASSKTTPGENIQYF. The CDR3 bases are TGTGCCAGCAGTAAAACAACACCCGGGGAAAACATTCAGTACTTC.

The rearrangement links TRBV5-1 to TRBJ1-2; maybe TRBD1 (6 bases). The CDR3 spans 14 residues. V lost 0 bases and J lost 8, with 14 bases in between. Germline loops: CDR1 SGHRS, CDR2 YFSETQ. The CDR3 protein is CASSLDRVLRGYTF. DNA of the CDR3: TGCGCCAGCAGCTTGGACAGGGTCCTGCGGGGCTACACCTTC.

The J gene is TRBJ2-5, the V gene TRBV6-8; 7 bases align to TRBD1. The CDR3 has 15 residues. J was trimmed by 1 base and V by 4 bases; bases with no gene match: 6. Per the germline V gene, CDR1 is MNHGY and CDR2 is SAAAGT. The CDR3 is CASSSLRGRQETQYF. The CDR3 DNA reads as TGTGCCAGCAGTTCCCTGAGGGGGCGCCAAGAGACCCAGTACTTC.

The gene calls are TRBV18 and TRBJ1-5, with D uncertain. Deletions cut 3 bases from V and 1 base from J, with 7 bases between. Per the germline V gene, CDR1 is KGHSH and CDR2 is LQKENI. The CDR3 runs 14 residues. CDR3 bases: TGTGCCAGCTCACCTTCAGGCAGCAATCAGCCCCAGCATTTT. This sequence encodes CASSPSGSNQPQHF.

This chain links TRBV7-8 with TRBJ2-7; 11 positions agree with TRBD2. Germline V gene sequence: CDR1 SGHVS, CDR2 FQNEAQ. The CDR3 is 16 residues long. The V segment lost 4 bases and the J segment 2 bases; nucleotides outside the gene matches: 7. Here the CDR3 reads CASSSRLAGIPYEQYF. The CDR3 bases are TGTGCCAGCAGCTCCAGACTAGCGGGGATCCCCTACGAGCAGTACTTC.

The table lists this clone with a count of one. The chain links TRBV6-1 to TRBJ2-1, with 12 nucleotides matching TRBD2. Per the germline V gene, CDR1 is MNHNS and CDR2 is SASEGT. The J segment lost 7 bases and the V segment lost 7 bases, leaving 8 bases of the junction unmatched. The CDR3 loop spans 15 amino acids. DNA of the CDR3: TGTGCCAGCAACCTACTAGCGGGAGGAGAGAATGAGCAGTTCTTC. This gives the protein CASNLLAGGENEQFF.